A selection of T cell receptor beta chains follows, all from one sample in a study of cytomegalovirus exposure and HLA in healthy donors. Profiled with immunoSEQ multiplex PCR; TCRdb holds only in-frame clones, not every one. The table includes around 130,000 clones, 75% to 90% detected once. Sequencing was carried out using PBMCs. The receptors come from a man aged 25 to 45 in good health and CMV-seronegative. Both conserved end residues are part of each CDR3. Fields, in order: D gene, V gene, CDR3 length, clone size, J gene, CDR3 DNA, CDR3 protein. The D gene is left open where the match is weak. Size values are once, few and many counts, or a class for expanded clones, and some rows have none.

TRBD2,TRBV14,15,.,TRBJ2-1,TGTGCCAGCAGCCAATCCGCGGGAGGGTACAATGAGCAGTTCTTC,CASSQSAGGYNEQFF
TRBD1,TRBV19,15,.,TRBJ1-5,TGTGCCAGTAGTGTGTGGTCAGGGGGTAAACAGCCCCAGCATTTT,CASSVWSGGKQPQHF
.,TRBV13,15,.,TRBJ1-4,TGTGCCAGCCAGAAGTCCGGGGGTCAGTATGAAAAACTGTTTTTT,CASQKSGGQYEKLFF
.,TRBV7-2,12,.,TRBJ2-3,TGTGCCAGCAGCTTAGGTGGGAGACCGCAGTATTTT,CASSLGGRPQYF
.,TRBV27,13,.,TRBJ1-1,TGTGCCAGCAGTTTGTCCCAGTACACTGAAGCTTTCTTT,CASSLSQYTEAFF
.,TRBV28,14,few,TRBJ2-3,TGTGCCAGCAGTTTATTCGGGGTTCAAGATACGCAGTATTTT,CASSLFGVQDTQYF
.,TRBV28,13,.,TRBJ2-2,TGTGCCAGCAAAGACGGGGGCACCGGGGAGCTGTTTTTT,CASKDGGTGELFF
TRBD2,TRBV4-1,16,few,TRBJ2-4,TGCGCCAGCAGCCAGGGACTAGCGGGAGGGGTAAACATTCAGTACTTC,CASSQGLAGGVNIQYF
.,TRBV27,15,.,TRBJ2-7,TGTGCCAGCAGTTTAATAGCGGTTAGCTCCTACGAGCAGTACTTC,CASSLIAVSSYEQYF
.,TRBV7-9,13,.,TRBJ2-7,TGTGCCAGCAGCTTCGGTCTAGCTACGGAGCAGTACTTC,CASSFGLATEQYF
TRBD2,TRBV4-3,18,.,TRBJ2-7,TGCGCCAGCAGCCAACACTTCTTAGCGGGAGAGTTTTCCTACGAGCAGTACTTC,CASSQHFLAGEFSYEQYF
TRBD1,TRBV19,17,.,TRBJ1-2,TGTGCCAGTAGTATAGCCGCCCGGGACAGGGTACCAAATGGCTACACCTTC,CASSIAARDRVPNGYTF
.,TRBV5-1,15,.,TRBJ2-1,TGCGCCAGCAGCGTTCCGGTGAGCTCCTACAATGAGCAGTTCTTC,CASSVPVSSYNEQFF
.,TRBV7-3,15,.,TRBJ2-7,TGTGCCAGCAGCTTAACCGGTCAGGGCGGCCACGAGCAGTACTTC,CASSLTGQGGHEQYF
TRBD2,TRBV27,14,.,TRBJ2-7,TGTGCCAGCAGTTTCTCCCTAGCGGGATACGAGCAGTACTTC,CASSFSLAGYEQYF
TRBD1,TRBV28,14,.,TRBJ1-5,TGTGCCAGCAGTCCCGGGACAGGATATCAGCCCCAGCATTTT,CASSPGTGYQPQHF
.,TRBV19,13,.,TRBJ1-2,TGTGCCAGTAGTATCGAGATCCTAGGCGGCTACACCTTC,CASSIEILGGYTF
.,TRBV27,13,.,TRBJ2-3,TGTGCCAGCAGTTTAGTCGTCGCAGATACGCAGTATTTT,CASSLVVADTQYF
TRBD1,TRBV7-9,14,.,TRBJ2-1,TGTGCCAGCATCCTGACAGGGCCCTACAATGAGCAGTTCTTC,CASILTGPYNEQFF
.,TRBV5-1,15,few,TRBJ1-4,TGCGCCAGCAGCTTGGGACAGACAACTAATGAAAAACTGTTTTTT,CASSLGQTTNEKLFF
TRBD2,TRBV10-2,16,.,TRBJ2-1,TGCGCCAGCAGTGATCGGACTAGCAGGTATCGGAATGAGCAGTTCTTC,CASSDRTSRYRNEQFF
.,TRBV11-2,15,few,TRBJ2-7,TGTGCCAGCAGCTTAGGTGGTAGCGCAGTGTACGAGCAGTACTTC,CASSLGGSAVYEQYF
.,TRBV29-1,11,.,TRBJ2-7,TGCAGCGTTGAGGACAGCTACGAGCAGTACTTC,CSVEDSYEQYF
TRBD2,TRBV7-9,14,.,TRBJ2-7,TGTGCCAGCAGCTTTAGCGGGAGTACCTACGAGCAGTACTTC,CASSFSGSTYEQYF
TRBD1,TRBV11-2,19,.,TRBJ2-7,TGTGCCAGCAGCCGACCTACAACGCGGGGACAGGGGTCTGTTTACGAGCAGTACTTC,CASSRPTTRGQGSVYEQYF
.,TRBV2,12,.,TRBJ2-1,TGTGCCAGCAGTGGTAGGAGAGACGAGCAGTTCTTC,CASSGRRDEQFF
.,TRBV27,13,.,TRBJ2-7,TGTGCCAGCAGTTTATCCACTGACTACGAGCAGTACTTC,CASSLSTDYEQYF
.,TRBV6-1,15,.,TRBJ1-5,TGTGCCAGCAGGCCCGTCGCGGGGAGCAATCAGCCCCAGCATTTT,CASRPVAGSNQPQHF
TRBD1,TRBV19,14,.,TRBJ1-2,TGTGCCAGTAGTACAGGGGGCTCTAACTATGGCTACACCTTC,CASSTGGSNYGYTF
TRBD2,TRBV5-1,16,.,TRBJ2-3,TGCGCCAGCCGAATCGGGACTAGCGCGTGGGAAGATACGCAGTATTTT,CASRIGTSAWEDTQYF
TRBD2,TRBV28,13,.,TRBJ2-7,TGTGCCACCAGTCTAGCGGGAGCGGCTGAGCAGTACTTC,CATSLAGAAEQYF
TRBD2,TRBV28,18,.,TRBJ2-6,TGTGCCAGCAGCCTGGGACTAGCGGGATCTTCTGGGGCCAACGTCCTGACTTTC,CASSLGLAGSSGANVLTF